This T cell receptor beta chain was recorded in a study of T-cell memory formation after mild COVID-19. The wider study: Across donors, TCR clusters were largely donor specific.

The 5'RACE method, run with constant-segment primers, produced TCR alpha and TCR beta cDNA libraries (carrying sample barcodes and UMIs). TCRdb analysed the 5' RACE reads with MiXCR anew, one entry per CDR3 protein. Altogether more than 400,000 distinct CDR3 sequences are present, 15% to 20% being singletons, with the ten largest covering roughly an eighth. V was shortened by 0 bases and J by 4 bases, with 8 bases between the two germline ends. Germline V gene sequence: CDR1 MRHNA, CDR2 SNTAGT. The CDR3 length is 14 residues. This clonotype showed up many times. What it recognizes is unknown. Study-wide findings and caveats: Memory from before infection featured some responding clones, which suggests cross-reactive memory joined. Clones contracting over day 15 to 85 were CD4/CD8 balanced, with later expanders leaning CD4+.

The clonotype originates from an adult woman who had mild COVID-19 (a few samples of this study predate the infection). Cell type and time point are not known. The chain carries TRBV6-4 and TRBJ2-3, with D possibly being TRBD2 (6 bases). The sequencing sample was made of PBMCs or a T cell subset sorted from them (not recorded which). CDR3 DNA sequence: TGTGCCAGCAGTGACTCCCCGGGAGCAGATACGCAGTATTTT. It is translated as CASSDSPGADTQYF.